Following are 26 T cell receptor beta chains from one sample sequenced in a study of blood T cell repertoires in COVID-19. Libraries were prepared by immunoSEQ multiplex PCR; TCRdb keeps only in-frame clonotypes and omits some of them. Of roughly 180,000 clones listed, more than 70% were seen once; the top ten hold roughly 18%. The sample taken for sequencing was PBMCs or T cells enriched from blood (not recorded which). The receptors were sampled from a man aged 55 to 70 who had recovered from COVID-19.

V and J are TRBV30 and TRBJ1-1; the D is unclear. With 0 bases removed from V and 11 bases from J, the gap between germline ends came to 16 bases. The germline CDR1 and CDR2 sequences are GTSNPN and SVGIG (reference sequence). The CDR3 totals 13 residues. This CDR3 reads CAWSVGSGREAFF. Here the CDR3 DNA reads TGTGCCTGGAGTGTAGGGTCCGGGCGGGAGGCTTTCTTT.

The chain uses TRBV4-2 and TRBJ2-4, with 8 positions matching TRBD1. The CDR3 spans 14 residues. Per germline, CDR1 LGHNA and CDR2 YNFKEQ. Unmatched junction bases numbered 3, after V lost 3 bases and J lost 5 bases. This CDR3 is CASSQDRVENIQYF. The CDR3 DNA is TGTGCCAGCAGCCAGGACAGGGTAGAAAACATTCAGTACTTC.

This clone was observed a handful of times. V and J are TRBV7-3 and TRBJ1-1; D is ambiguous. The V and J ends lost 5 bases and 0 bases respectively, with 7 bases between them. The CDR3 sequence is 13 residues long. CDR1 and CDR2 (germline): SGHTA, FQGTGA. The CDR3 nucleotides are TGTGCCAGCAGCCCCACAATGAACACTGAAGCTTTCTTT. Protein product: CASSPTMNTEAFF. Together with reference TRBV7-3 and TRBJ1-1, the CDR3 gives the full variable domain: GAGVSQTPSNKVTEKGKYVELRCDPISGHTALYWYRQSLGQGPEFLIYFQGTGAADDSGLPNDRFFAVRPEGSVSTLKIQRTERGDSAVYLCASSPTMNTEAFFGQGTRLTVV.

This clone was seen a handful of times. The chain combines TRBV29-1 with TRBJ1-2, with 12 bases aligning to TRBD1. Trimming cost V 4 bases and J 8 bases; bases outside gene matches: 5. There are 13 residues in the CDR3. Germline assignment: CDR1 SQVTM and CDR2 ANQGSEA. The CDR3 DNA follows: TGCAGCGTTGGCCGGGACAGGGGGCTCGGCTACACCTTC. It translates to CSVGRDRGLGYTF.

The V call is TRBV12-3 or TRBV12-4, the J call TRBJ2-2; D unclear. Trimming took 3 bases from V and 4 from J, leaving 6 bases between them. The CDR3 runs to 13 residues. This CDR3 is CASSLASTGELFF. The DNA of the CDR3 is TGTGCCAGCAGTTTGGCATCCACCGGGGAGCTGTTTTTT.

This clone was recorded once. The chain couples TRBV3-1 (or the pseudogene TRBV3-2) to TRBJ2-1; TRBD2 matches at 7 bases. This CDR3 comprises 17 residues. The ends lost 0 bases at V and 8 bases at J; junction bases unmatched: 13. Germline lookup yields CDR1 LGHDT and CDR2 YNNKEL (reference sequence). CDR3 coding DNA: TGTGCCAGCAGCCAAGATCAAGGGCTAGCGGTCAGGGATGAGCAGTTCTTC. This sequence encodes CASSQDQGLAVRDEQFF.

This chain joins TRBV11-2 and TRBJ2-7, with TRBD1 identical over 9 bases. Germline V gene lookup returns CDR1 SGHAT and CDR2 FQNNGV. The CDR3 length is 14 residues. Trimming at V came to 6 bases and at J to 6 bases, leaving 9 bases not matched to a gene. CDR3 sequence: CASRTTGGLGEQYF. CDR3 DNA sequence: TGTGCCAGCAGGACGACAGGGGGACTTGGCGAGCAGTACTTC.

The rearrangement joins TRBV7-9 to TRBJ1-6; 8 positions agree with TRBD1. The CDR3 runs to 16 residues. CDR1 is SEHNR, CDR2 FQNEAQ, per germline (reference sequence). V gave up 3 bases and J gave up 7 bases; unmatched junction bases: 8. CDR3 loop: CASSLGRTGYNSPLHF. The CDR3, as DNA: TGTGCCAGCAGCTTGGGGAGGACAGGGTACAATTCACCCCTCCACTTT.

CDR3 residues: CASSVGPLGDNEQFF. CDR3 in DNA: TGTGCCAGCAGCGTAGGGCCCCTAGGGGACAATGAGCAGTTCTTC. V usage is TRBV9 and J usage is TRBJ2-1; possible D gene TRBD1, 5 bases. V lost 0 bases to trimming and J lost 5 bases, with 12 bases between them. CDR3 length equals 15 residues. CDR1 and CDR2 (germline): SGDLS, YYNGEE.

The chain employs TRBV7-8 and TRBJ1-1; no clear D gene. CDR3 length: 14 amino acids. Deletions cut 5 bases from V and 3 bases from J, with 13 bases between. From germline, CDR1 is SGHVS and CDR2 FQNEAQ. The CDR3 here is CASSHLLRDTEAFF. The CDR3 nucleotides read TGTGCCAGCAGCCACCTGTTGAGGGACACTGAAGCTTTCTTT.

The chain recombines TRBV7-9 with TRBJ2-1, with 7 bases that match TRBD1. Germline loops: CDR1 SEHNR, CDR2 FQNEAQ (reference sequence). The V and J ends lost 5 bases and 13 bases, in that order; junction bases with no gene match: 8. This CDR3 comprises 12 residues. This CDR3 is CASSPGTEDQFF. The CDR3 region has the DNA TGTGCCAGCAGCCCCGGGACAGAGGATCAGTTCTTC.

The chain is built from TRBV6-5 and TRBJ1-1, with TRBD1 identical over 7 bases. The CDR3 contains 14 residues. Germline V gives CDR1 MNHEY, CDR2 SVGAGI. J gave up 1 base and V 6 bases, and 5 bases lay outside the gene matches. For the CDR3, the DNA is TGTGCCAGCAGGGAGAGGGGGCAGAACACTGAAGCTTTCTTT. Amino acids: CASRERGQNTEAFF.

This clone appeared a few times. The rearrangement uses TRBV5-6 and TRBJ2-1, with 13 bases fitting TRBD2. CDR1 and CDR2 (germline): SGHDT, YYEEEE. The CDR3 spans 16 residues. V shed 2 bases and J 7 bases; nucleotides not matched to a gene: 6. The CDR3 spells CASSFRLAGGYNEQFF. The CDR3 DNA reads as TGTGCCAGCAGCTTTCGACTAGCGGGGGGCTATAATGAGCAGTTCTTC.

The chain employs TRBV5-5 and TRBJ1-4, with D tentatively TRBD1 (5 bases). This CDR3 has 17 amino acids. V was pared by 4 bases and J by 6 bases, with 22 bases between. Germline assignment: CDR1 SGHKS and CDR2 YYEKEE (reference sequence). Written as DNA, the CDR3 is TGTGCCAGCAGCATGTGGCGGCCAGGGCGATCGGATGAAAAACTGTTTTTT. Amino acid sequence: CASSMWRPGRSDEKLFF.

The rearrangement links TRBV29-1 to TRBJ2-6; D is unresolved. Germline V gene data show CDR1 as SQVTM and CDR2 as ANQGSEA. This CDR3 contains 13 residues. Between the trimmed V and J ends, which lost 5 bases and 2 bases, there was a span of 7 bases. The CDR3 here is CSVYSAGANVLTF. The CDR3 bases are TGCAGCGTTTACTCGGCTGGGGCCAACGTCCTGACTTTC.

V and J are TRBV19 and TRBJ2-7; a weak D match, TRBD2 (5 bases). CDR3 size: 11 residues. Per the germline V gene, CDR1 is LNHDA and CDR2 is SQIVND (reference sequence). The V and J ends lost 7 bases and 7 bases respectively, with 11 bases between them. The CDR3 nucleotides read TGTGCCAGTACCGGGATGGGGGAGCAGTACTTC. Its protein is CASTGMGEQYF. Filled out from reference TRBV19 and TRBJ2-7, the complete variable domain reads DGGITQSPKYLFRKEGQNVTLSCEQNLNHDAMYWYRQDPGQGLRLIYYSQIVNDFQKGDIAEGYSVSREKKESFPLTVTSAQKNPTAFYLCASTGMGEQYFGPGTRLTVT.

This clone was detected only a few times. The chain couples TRBV19 to TRBJ2-4, with D maybe TRBD2 (5 bases). Germline CDR1 is LNHDA and CDR2 is SQIVND (reference sequence). V shed 4 bases and J shed 1 base, with 11 bases lying between them. CDR3 length: 15 amino acids. The CDR3 loop is CASSTLAAAKNIQYF. DNA of the CDR3: TGTGCCAGTAGTACGCTAGCAGCGGCCAAAAACATTCAGTACTTC.

The chain is built from TRBV5-3 and TRBJ2-7, with TRBD2 matching 7 bases. TRBV5-3 is an ORF, and what it does is uncertain. The ends lost 1 base at V and 3 bases at J; junction bases unmatched: 10. This CDR3 spans 16 amino acids. CDR3 region: CARSLRREKGDYEQYF. The CDR3 nucleotides read TGTGCCAGAAGCTTGAGGCGGGAGAAGGGAGACTACGAGCAGTACTTC.

This clone was detected only a few times. The V and J genes are TRBV27 and TRBJ1-2; 8 bases are shared with TRBD1. This CDR3 contains 17 residues. V lost 6 bases, J lost 0 bases, and 12 bases stayed unmatched. CDR1 and CDR2 (germline): MNHEY, SMNVEV (reference sequence). The CDR3 protein is CASSGQGRRGTNYGYTF. As DNA, the CDR3 is TGTGCCAGCAGCGGACAGGGAAGGCGCGGGACTAACTATGGCTACACCTTC.

J is TRBJ2-2 and V is TRBV28, with 9 bases identical to TRBD1. V gave up 3 bases and J gave up 4 bases; unmatched junction bases: 9. The CDR3 covers 17 residues. Germline CDR1 reads MDHEN; CDR2 reads SYDVKM. The CDR3 sequence is CASSFPGTGKRTGELFF. The CDR3 nucleotides are TGTGCCAGCAGTTTTCCCGGGACAGGGAAGCGCACCGGGGAGCTGTTTTTT.

This rearrangement joins TRBV7-2 to TRBJ1-6; 7 bases agree with TRBD1. Germline trimming cut 1 base from V and 0 bases from J; bases unmatched to any gene: 9. The CDR3 runs to 19 residues. The V gene's germline CDR1 is SGHTA and CDR2 FQGNSA. CDR3 in DNA: TGTGCCAGCAGCTTAGTGAGCGGCGCAGGGGGCTCCTATAATTCACCCCTCCACTTT. It specifies CASSLVSGAGGSYNSPLHF.

The CDR3 reads CASSLSQRRDTQYF. As DNA, the CDR3 is TGCGCCAGCAGCTTGAGCCAGCGGCGAGATACGCAGTATTTT. This chain joins TRBV5-1 and TRBJ2-3; D perhaps matches TRBD2 (5 bases). The CDR3 runs to 14 residues. V lost 1 base and J 5 bases, leaving 11 bases between the germline ends. Germline V gene data show CDR1 as SGHRS and CDR2 as YFSETQ.

The rearrangement links TRBV29-1 to TRBJ1-2; TRBD1 might be the D (6 bases). The V gene's germline CDR1 is SQVTM and CDR2 ANQGSEA. With 3 bases removed from V and 4 bases from J, the gap between germline ends came to 15 bases. The CDR3 contains 14 residues. The DNA for the CDR3 is TGCAGCGTTGACGGAGTCAGGGGATTCTATGGCTACACCTTC. The encoded protein is CSVDGVRGFYGYTF.

The V gene is TRBV24-1, the J gene TRBJ2-1; possible D gene TRBD1, 6 bases. The CDR3 loop spans 16 amino acids. CDR1 KGHDR and CDR2 SFDVKD come from the germline V gene. V was trimmed by 9 bases and J by 6 bases, leaving 23 bases between them. As DNA, the CDR3 is TGTGCCACCCAAAGGGGAAGGGGGATTCGTGGCAATGAGCAGTTCTTC. This sequence encodes CATQRGRGIRGNEQFF.

The chain links TRBV3-1 (or the pseudogene TRBV3-2) to TRBJ2-5; 8 bases map to TRBD2. In germline, CDR1 is LGHDT, CDR2 YNNKEL (reference sequence). The V and J ends lost 0 bases and 0 bases, in that order; junction bases with no gene match: 3. This CDR3 contains 16 residues. The CDR3 bases are TGTGCCAGCAGCCAAGAAGAAGCGGGGGACCAAGAGACCCAGTACTTC. The encoded protein is CASSQEEAGDQETQYF.

The V call is TRBV6-6, the J call TRBJ1-2; TRBD1 matches at 7 bases. This CDR3 has 15 amino acids. The V segment lost 5 bases and the J segment 4 bases; nucleotides outside the gene matches: 10. Germline-derived CDR1 and CDR2 are MNHNY and SVGAGI (reference sequence). The CDR3 sequence is CASSPSRGRTYGYTF. In DNA, the CDR3 is TGTGCCAGCAGTCCCTCCAGGGGGAGAACCTATGGCTACACCTTC.